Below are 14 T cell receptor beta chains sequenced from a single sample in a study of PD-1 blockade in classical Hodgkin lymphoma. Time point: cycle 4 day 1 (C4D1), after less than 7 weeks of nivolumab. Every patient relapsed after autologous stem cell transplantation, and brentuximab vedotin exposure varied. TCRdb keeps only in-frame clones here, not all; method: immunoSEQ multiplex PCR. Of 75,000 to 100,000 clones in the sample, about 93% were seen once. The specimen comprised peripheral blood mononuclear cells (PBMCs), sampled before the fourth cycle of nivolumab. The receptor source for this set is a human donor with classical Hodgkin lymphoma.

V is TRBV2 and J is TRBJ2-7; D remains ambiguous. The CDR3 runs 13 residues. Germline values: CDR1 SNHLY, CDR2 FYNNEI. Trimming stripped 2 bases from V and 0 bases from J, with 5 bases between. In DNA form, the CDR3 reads TGTGCCAGCAGTGAATTGGACTCCTACGAGCAGTACTTC. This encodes CASSELDSYEQYF.

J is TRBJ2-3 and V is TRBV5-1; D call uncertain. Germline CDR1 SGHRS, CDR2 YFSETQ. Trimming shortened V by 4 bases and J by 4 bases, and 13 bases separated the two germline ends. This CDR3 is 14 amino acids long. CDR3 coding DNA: TGCGCCAGCAGCGGCCCTTTGAACCCAGATACGCAGTATTTT. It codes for CASSGPLNPDTQYF.

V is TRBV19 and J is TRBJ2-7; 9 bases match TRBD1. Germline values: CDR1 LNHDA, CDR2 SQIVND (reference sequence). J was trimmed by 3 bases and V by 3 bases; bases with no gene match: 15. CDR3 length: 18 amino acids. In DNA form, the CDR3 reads TGTGCCAGTAGTATGCTCGGGACCTCACAGGGGGCTAGCTACGAGCAGTACTTC. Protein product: CASSMLGTSQGASYEQYF.

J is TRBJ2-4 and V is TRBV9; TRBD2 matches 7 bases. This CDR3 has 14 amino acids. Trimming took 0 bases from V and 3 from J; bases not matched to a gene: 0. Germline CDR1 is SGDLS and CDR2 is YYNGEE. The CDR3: CASSVGEGKNIQYF. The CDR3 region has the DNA TGTGCCAGCAGCGTAGGGGAGGGCAAAAACATTCAGTACTTC.

The CDR3 nucleotides read TGTGCCAGCAGTGAATATGCCGGGACCCTTGGAAACACCATATATTTT. Translating gives CASSEYAGTLGNTIYF. The chain carries TRBV25-1 and TRBJ1-3, with D possibly TRBD1 on 5 matching bases. Germline V CDR1 and CDR2: MGHDK, SYGVNS. Trimming pared 0 bases from V and 3 bases from J, leaving 12 bases between. The CDR3 runs to 16 residues.

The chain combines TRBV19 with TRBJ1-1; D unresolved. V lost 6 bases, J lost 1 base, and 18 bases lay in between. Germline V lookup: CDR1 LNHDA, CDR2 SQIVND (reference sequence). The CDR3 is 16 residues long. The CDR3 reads CASSALPLGENTEAFF. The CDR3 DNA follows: TGTGCCAGTAGCGCCCTCCCTCTTGGGGAGAACACTGAAGCTTTCTTT. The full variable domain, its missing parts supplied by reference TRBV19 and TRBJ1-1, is DGGITQSPKYLFRKEGQNVTLSCEQNLNHDAMYWYRQDPGQGLRLIYYSQIVNDFQKGDIAEGYSVSREKKESFPLTVTSAQKNPTAFYLCASSALPLGENTEAFFGQGTRLTVV.

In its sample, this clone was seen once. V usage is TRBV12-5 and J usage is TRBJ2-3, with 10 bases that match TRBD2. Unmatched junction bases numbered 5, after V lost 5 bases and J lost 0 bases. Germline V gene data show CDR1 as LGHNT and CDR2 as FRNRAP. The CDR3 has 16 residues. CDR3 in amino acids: CASGPQTSGSTDTQYF. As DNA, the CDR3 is TGTGCTAGTGGTCCACAGACTAGCGGGAGCACAGATACGCAGTATTTT. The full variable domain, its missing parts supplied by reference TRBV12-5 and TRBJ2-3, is DARVTQTPRHKVTEMGQEVTMRCQPILGHNTVFWYRQTMMQGLELLAYFRNRAPLDDSGMPKDRFSAEMPDATLATLKIQPSEPRDSAVYFCASGPQTSGSTDTQYFGPGTRLTVL.

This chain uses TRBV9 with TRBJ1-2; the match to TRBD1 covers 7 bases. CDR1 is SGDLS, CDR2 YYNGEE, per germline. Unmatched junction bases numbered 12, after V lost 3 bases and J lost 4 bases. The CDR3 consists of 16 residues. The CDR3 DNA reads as TGTGCCAGCAGCGCCAGGGGACAGCCCGATATCTATGGCTACACCTTC. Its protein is CASSARGQPDIYGYTF.

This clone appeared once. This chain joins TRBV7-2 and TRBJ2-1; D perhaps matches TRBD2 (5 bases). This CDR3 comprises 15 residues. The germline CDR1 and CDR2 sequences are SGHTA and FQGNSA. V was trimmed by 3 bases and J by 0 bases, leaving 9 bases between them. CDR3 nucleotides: TGTGCCAGCAGCTTTGGAGGCCGCTCCTACAATGAGCAGTTCTTC. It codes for CASSFGGRSYNEQFF.

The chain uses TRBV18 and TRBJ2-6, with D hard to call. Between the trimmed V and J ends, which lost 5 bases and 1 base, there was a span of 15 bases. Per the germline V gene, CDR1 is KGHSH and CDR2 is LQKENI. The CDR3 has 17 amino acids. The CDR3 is CASSANGRSSGANVLTF. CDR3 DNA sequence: TGTGCCAGCTCAGCCAATGGACGGTCATCTGGGGCCAACGTCCTGACTTTC. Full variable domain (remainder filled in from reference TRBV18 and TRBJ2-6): NAGVMQNPRHLVRRRGQEARLRCSPMKGHSHVYWYRQLPEEGLKFMVYLQKENIIDESGMPKERFSAEFPKEGPSILRIQQVVRGDSAAYFCASSANGRSSGANVLTFGAGSRLTVL.

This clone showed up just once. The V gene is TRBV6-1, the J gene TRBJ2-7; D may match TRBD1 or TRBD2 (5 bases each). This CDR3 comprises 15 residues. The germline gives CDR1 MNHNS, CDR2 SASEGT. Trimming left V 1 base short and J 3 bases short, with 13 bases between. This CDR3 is CASSEGGSPLYEQYF. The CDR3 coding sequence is TGTGCCAGCAGTGAAGGGGGGAGTCCCCTCTACGAGCAGTACTTC.

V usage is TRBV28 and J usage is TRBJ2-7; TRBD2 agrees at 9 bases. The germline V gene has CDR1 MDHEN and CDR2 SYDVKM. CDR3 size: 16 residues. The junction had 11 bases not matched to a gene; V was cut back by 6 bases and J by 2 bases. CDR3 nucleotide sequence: TGTGCCAGCAGCCAAGTCGGGCTAGCGGGAACCTACGAGCAGTACTTC. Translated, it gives CASSQVGLAGTYEQYF.

The CDR3 loop is CASSLWTDYQPQHF. Written as DNA, the CDR3 is TGTGCCAGCAGTTTATGGACAGACTATCAGCCCCAGCATTTT. J is TRBJ1-5 and V is TRBV28; D perhaps matches TRBD1 (5 bases). Germline lookup yields CDR1 MDHEN and CDR2 SYDVKM. The CDR3 spans 14 residues. V gave up 0 bases and J gave up 5 bases, with 8 bases separating them.

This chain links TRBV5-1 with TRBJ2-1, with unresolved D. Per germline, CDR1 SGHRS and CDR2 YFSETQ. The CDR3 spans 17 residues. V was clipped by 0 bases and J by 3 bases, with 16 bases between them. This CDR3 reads CASSLDMVTNNYNEQFF. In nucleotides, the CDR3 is TGCGCCAGCAGCTTGGATATGGTGACCAATAACTACAATGAGCAGTTCTTC.